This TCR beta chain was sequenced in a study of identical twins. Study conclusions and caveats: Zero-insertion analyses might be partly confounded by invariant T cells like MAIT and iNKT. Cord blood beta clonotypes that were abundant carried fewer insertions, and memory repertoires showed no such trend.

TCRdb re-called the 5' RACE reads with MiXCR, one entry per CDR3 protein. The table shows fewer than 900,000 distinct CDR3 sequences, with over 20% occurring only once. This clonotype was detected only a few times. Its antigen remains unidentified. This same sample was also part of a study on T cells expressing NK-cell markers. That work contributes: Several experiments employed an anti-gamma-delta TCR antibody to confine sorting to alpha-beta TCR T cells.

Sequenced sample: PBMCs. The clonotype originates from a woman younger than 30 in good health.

The CDR3 spells CSAQNLAAYEQYF. The CDR3, as DNA: TGCAGTGCCCAGAACCTAGCCGCCTACGAGCAGTACTTC. The chain carries TRBV20-1 and TRBJ2-7; D may be TRBD2 (5 bases). This CDR3 is 13 amino acids long. CDR1 and CDR2 from the germline V gene are DFQATT and SNEGSKA (reference sequence). Deletions cut 6 bases from V and 2 bases from J, with 14 bases between.